This T cell receptor beta chain was sequenced during a study of molecular identifiers for immune sequencing clone quantification. Findings and caveats of the study: For highly expanded clones, sizes could be underestimated when identical TCR molecules share a barcode.

TCRdb analysed the PCR reads with MiXCR anew, one entry per CDR3 protein. This sample has over 300,000 distinct CDR3 sequences, with about 23% found just once. There are many counts of this clonotype. Antigen specificity is unknown. Trimming at V came to 0 bases and at J to 3 bases, leaving 2 bases not matched to a gene. The germline V gene has CDR1 SGDLS and CDR2 YYNGEE. This CDR3 contains 15 residues. The TCR comes from a human donor in good health. Some libraries in this study had Jurkat cell RNA spiked in. V gene TRBV9 combines with J gene TRBJ2-3; 9 positions match TRBD2. Sequencing used naive CD8+ T cells from blood, with Jurkat cell RNA spiked in. Noted subset: FACS-sorted CD8+CD4-CCR7+CD45RA+ naive T cells. Written as DNA, the CDR3 is TGTGCCAGCAGCGTAGGACTAGCGGAGACAGATACGCAGTATTTT. It codes for CASSVGLAETDTQYF. Variable domain in full (rest from reference TRBV9 and TRBJ2-3): DSGVTQTPKHLITATGQRVTLRCSPRSGDLSVYWYQQSLDQGLQFLIQYYNGEERAKGNILERFSAQQFPDLHSELNLSSLELGDSALYFCASSVGLAETDTQYFGPGTRLTVL.